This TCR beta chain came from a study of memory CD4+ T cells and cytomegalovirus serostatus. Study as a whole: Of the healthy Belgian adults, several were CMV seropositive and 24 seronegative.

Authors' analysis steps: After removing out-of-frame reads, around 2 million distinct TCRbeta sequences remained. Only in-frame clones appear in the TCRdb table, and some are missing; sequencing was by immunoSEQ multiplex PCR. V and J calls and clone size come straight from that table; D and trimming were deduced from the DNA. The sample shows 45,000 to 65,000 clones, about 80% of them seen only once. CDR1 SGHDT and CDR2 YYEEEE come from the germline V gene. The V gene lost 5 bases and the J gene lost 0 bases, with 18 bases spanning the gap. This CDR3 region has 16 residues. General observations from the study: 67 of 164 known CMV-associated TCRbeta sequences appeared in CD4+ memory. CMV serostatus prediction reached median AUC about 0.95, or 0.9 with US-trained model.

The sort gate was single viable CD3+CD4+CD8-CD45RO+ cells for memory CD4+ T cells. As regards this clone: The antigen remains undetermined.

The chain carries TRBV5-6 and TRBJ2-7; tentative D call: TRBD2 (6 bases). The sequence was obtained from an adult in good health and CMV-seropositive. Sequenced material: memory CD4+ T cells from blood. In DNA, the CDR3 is TGTGCCAGCAGTGGTCAACCGGGACTCCTCTCCTACGAGCAGTACTTC. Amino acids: CASSGQPGLLSYEQYF.